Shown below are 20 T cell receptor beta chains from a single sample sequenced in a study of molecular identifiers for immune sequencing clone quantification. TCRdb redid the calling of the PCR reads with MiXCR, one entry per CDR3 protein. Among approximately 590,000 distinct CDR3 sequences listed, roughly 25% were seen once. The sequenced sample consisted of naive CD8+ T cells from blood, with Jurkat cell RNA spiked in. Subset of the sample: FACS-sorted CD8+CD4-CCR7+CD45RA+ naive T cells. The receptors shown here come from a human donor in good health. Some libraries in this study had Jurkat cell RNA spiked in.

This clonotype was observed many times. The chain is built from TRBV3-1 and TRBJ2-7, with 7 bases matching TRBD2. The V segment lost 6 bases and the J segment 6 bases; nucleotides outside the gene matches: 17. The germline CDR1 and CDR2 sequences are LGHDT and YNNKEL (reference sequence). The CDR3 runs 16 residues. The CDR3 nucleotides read TGTGCCAGCAGGCCAGAAACGGAGGGTCGGGAGGCCGAGCAGTACTTC. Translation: CASRPETEGREAEQYF.

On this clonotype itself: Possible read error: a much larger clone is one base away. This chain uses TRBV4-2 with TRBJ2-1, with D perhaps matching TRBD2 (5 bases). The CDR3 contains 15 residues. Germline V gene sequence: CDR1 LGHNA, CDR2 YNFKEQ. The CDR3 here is CVSSQDTRRRSEQFF. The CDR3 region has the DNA TGTGTCAGCAGCCAAGATACTAGACGGAGGAGTGAGCAGTTCTTC.

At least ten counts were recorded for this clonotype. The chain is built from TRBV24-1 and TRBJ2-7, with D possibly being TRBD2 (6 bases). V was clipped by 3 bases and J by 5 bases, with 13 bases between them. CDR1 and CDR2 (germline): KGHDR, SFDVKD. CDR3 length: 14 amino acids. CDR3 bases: TGTGCCACCAGTGATCGGGACTGGGGGGACGAGCAGTACTTC. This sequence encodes CATSDRDWGDEQYF.

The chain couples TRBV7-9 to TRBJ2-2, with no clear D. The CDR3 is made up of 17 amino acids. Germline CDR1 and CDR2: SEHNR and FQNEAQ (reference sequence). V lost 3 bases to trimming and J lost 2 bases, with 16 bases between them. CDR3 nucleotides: TGTGCCAGCAGCTTTGGCCGGACCGATGGAAACACCGGGGAGCTGTTTTTT. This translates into CASSFGRTDGNTGELFF.

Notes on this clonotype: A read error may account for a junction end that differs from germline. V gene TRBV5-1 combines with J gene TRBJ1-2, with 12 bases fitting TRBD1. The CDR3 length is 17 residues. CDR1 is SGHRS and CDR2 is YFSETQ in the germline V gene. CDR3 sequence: CASGLEPSGTGGEGYTF. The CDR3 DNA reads TGCGCCAGCGGCTTGGAGCCCTCCGGGACAGGGGGCGAAGGCTACACCTTC. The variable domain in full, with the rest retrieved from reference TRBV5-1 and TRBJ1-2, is KAGVTQTPRYLIKTRGQQVTLSCSPISGHRSVSWYQQTPGQGLQFLFEYFSETQRNKGNFPGRFSGRQFSNSRSEMNVSTLELGDSALYLCASGLEPSGTGGEGYTFGSGTRLTVV.

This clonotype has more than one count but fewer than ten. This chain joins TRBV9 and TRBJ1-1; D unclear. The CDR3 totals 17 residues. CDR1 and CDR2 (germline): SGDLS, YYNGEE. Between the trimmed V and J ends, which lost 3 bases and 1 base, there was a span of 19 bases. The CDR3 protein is CASSGLVWTDPNTEAFF. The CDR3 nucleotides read TGTGCCAGCAGCGGACTCGTGTGGACGGACCCGAACACTGAAGCTTTCTTT. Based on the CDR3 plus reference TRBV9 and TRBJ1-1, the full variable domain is DSGVTQTPKHLITATGQRVTLRCSPRSGDLSVYWYQQSLDQGLQFLIQYYNGEERAKGNILERFSAQQFPDLHSELNLSSLELGDSALYFCASSGLVWTDPNTEAFFGQGTRLTVV.

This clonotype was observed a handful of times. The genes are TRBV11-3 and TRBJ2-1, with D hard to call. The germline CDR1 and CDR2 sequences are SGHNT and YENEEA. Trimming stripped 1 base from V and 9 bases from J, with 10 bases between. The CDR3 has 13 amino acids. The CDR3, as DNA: TGTGCCAGCAGCTTAGCATGGTCGTCTGAGCAGTTCTTC. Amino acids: CASSLAWSSEQFF.

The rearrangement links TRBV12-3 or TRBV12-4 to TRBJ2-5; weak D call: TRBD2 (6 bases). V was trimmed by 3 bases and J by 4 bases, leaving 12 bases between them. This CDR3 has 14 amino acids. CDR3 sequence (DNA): TGTGCCAGCAGTTTGGGGGACTTTGTAGAGACCCAGTACTTC. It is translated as CASSLGDFVETQYF.

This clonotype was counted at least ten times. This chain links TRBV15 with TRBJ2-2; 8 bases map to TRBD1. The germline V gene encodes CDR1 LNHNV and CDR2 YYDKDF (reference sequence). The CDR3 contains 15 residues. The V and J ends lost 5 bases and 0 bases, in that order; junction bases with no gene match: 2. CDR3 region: CATSWDRTNTGELFF. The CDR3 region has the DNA TGTGCCACCAGCTGGGACAGGACGAACACCGGGGAGCTGTTTTTT.

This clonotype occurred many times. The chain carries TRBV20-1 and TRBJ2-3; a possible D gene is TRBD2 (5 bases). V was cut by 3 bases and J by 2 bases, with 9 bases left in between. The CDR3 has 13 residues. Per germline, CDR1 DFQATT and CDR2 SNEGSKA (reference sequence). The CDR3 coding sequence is TGCAGTGCTAGCGGGGTCTCCACAGATACGCAGTATTTT. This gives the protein CSASGVSTDTQYF.

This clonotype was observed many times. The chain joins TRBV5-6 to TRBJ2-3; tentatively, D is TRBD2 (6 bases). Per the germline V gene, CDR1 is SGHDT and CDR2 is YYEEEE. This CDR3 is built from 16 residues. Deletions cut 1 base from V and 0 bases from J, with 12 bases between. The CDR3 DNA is TGTGCCAGCAGCTTGTCGCGGGAACCTAGCACAGATACGCAGTATTTT. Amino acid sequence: CASSLSREPSTDTQYF.

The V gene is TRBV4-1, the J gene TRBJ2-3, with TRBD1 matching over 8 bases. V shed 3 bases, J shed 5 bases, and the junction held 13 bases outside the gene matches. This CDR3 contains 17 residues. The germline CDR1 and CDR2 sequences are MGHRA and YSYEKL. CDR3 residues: CASSQGVGQDIGDTQYF. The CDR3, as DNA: TGCGCCAGCAGCCAGGGGGTGGGACAGGATATTGGAGATACGCAGTATTTT.

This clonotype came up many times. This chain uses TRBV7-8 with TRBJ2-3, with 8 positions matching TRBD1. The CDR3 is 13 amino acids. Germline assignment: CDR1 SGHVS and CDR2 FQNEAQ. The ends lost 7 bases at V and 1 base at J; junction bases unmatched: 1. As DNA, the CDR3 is TGTGCCAGCACAGGGGGCCGCACAGATACGCAGTATTTT. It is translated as CASTGGRTDTQYF.

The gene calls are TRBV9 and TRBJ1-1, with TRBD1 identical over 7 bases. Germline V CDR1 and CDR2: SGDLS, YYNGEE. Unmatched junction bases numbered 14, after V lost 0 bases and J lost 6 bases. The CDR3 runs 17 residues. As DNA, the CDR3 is TGTGCCAGCAGCGTAGGGGAGAGAGACAGGGTATCTTCTGAAGCTTTCTTT. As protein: CASSVGERDRVSSEAFF. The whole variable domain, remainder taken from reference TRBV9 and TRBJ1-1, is DSGVTQTPKHLITATGQRVTLRCSPRSGDLSVYWYQQSLDQGLQFLIQYYNGEERAKGNILERFSAQQFPDLHSELNLSSLELGDSALYFCASSVGERDRVSSEAFFGQGTRLTVV.

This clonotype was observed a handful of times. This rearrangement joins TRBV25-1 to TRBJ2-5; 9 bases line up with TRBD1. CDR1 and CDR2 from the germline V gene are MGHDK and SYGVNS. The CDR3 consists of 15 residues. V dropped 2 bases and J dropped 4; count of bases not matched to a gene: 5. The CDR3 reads CASSEIGTGRETQYF. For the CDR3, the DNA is TGTGCCAGCAGTGAAATAGGGACAGGGCGAGAGACCCAGTACTTC.

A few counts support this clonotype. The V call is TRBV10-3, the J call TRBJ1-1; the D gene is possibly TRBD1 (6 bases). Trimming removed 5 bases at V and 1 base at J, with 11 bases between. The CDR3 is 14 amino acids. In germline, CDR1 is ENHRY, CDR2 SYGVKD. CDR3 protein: CAISQTGQNTEAFF. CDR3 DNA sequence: TGTGCCATCAGTCAGACAGGACAGAACACTGAAGCTTTCTTT.

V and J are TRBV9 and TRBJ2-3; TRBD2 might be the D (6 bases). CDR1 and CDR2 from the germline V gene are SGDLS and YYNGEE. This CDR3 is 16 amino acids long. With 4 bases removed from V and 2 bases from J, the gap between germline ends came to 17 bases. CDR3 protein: CASSPTRDFPTDTQYF. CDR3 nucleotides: TGTGCCAGCAGCCCCACTCGGGACTTCCCCACAGATACGCAGTATTTT.

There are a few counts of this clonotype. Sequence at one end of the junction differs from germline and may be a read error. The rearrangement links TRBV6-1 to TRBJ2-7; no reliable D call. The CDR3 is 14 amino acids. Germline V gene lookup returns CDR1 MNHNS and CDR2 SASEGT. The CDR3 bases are TGTGCCAGCAGCGAAGGGTGGTTGGCCTACGAGCAGTACTTC. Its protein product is CASSEGWLAYEQYF.

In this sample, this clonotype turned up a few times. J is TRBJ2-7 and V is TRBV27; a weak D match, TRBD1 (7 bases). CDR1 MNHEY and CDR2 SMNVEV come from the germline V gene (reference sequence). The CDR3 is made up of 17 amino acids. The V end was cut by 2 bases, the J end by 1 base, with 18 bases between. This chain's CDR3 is CASSLLTPAGQSYEQYF. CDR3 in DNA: TGTGCCAGCAGTTTACTAACCCCCGCGGGACAGTCCTACGAGCAGTACTTC.

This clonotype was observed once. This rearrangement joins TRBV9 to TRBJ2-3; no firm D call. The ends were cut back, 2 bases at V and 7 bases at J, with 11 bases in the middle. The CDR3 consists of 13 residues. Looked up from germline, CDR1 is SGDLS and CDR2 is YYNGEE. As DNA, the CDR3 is TGTGCCAGCAGCGTCATGACCGCAAATACGCAGTATTTT. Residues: CASSVMTANTQYF.